This T cell receptor beta chain was captured by sequencing in a study of PD-L1 blockade in urothelial cancer. The assay was immunoSEQ multiplex PCR, and TCRdb's table has in-frame clones only and misses some. The sample has around 120,000 clones; over 75% are singletons. CDR3 length equals 13 residues. The germline V gene encodes CDR1 MNHEY and CDR2 SMNVEV (reference sequence). V lost 3 bases and J 2 bases, leaving 7 bases between the germline ends. This rearrangement joins TRBV27 to TRBJ1-2; no clear D gene. The sequencing used PBMCs, collected around atezolizumab (anti-PD-L1) treatment. The source of this sequence is a man aged 45-65 years with urothelial cancer. CDR3 sequence: CASSFSQNYGYTF. In DNA, the CDR3 is TGTGCCAGCAGTTTCTCACAGAACTATGGCTACACCTTC.